A selection of T cell receptor beta chains follows, all from one sample in a study of OX40 agonist ivuxolimab in advanced cancers. Assay: immunoSEQ multiplex PCR; the TCRdb copy retains only in-frame clones and omits some. The data hold approximately 76,000 clones, with around 86% observed a single time. Sequenced here: CD4+ or CD8+ T cells sorted from blood, sampled in a trial of the OX40 agonist ivuxolimab. Receptor source: an adult with an advanced solid tumor such as melanoma, head and neck, liver or kidney cancer. Both conserved end residues are part of each CDR3. Fields, in order: clone size, J gene, V gene, D gene, CDR3 DNA, CDR3 protein. D genes are given only for firm matches. Clone size appears in some rows only: once, few, many, or a class for an expanded clone.

>NA|TRBJ1-5|TRBV7-8|TRBD1
TGTGCCAGCAGCTCGGGACAGCTTGGCAATCAGCCCCAGCATTTT
CASSSGQLGNQPQHF
>NA|TRBJ1-1|TRBV18|TRBD1
TGTGCCAGCTCGCAGGGACAGGGAAACACTGAAGCTTTCTTT
CASSQGQGNTEAFF
>NA|TRBJ2-2|TRBV19|NA
TGTGCCAGTAGTTTTTTGCGGGACGGGGAGCTGTTTTTT
CASSFLRDGELFF
>NA|TRBJ1-2|TRBV5-1|TRBD1
TGCGCCAGCAGAGGCGCTCCGGGACAGCCGACCGTCTATGGCTACACCTTC
CASRGAPGQPTVYGYTF
>NA|TRBJ2-7|TRBV18|NA
TGTGCCAGCTCCTTCGGACAGAGCGAGCAGTACTTC
CASSFGQSEQYF
>NA|TRBJ2-1|TRBV9|NA
TGTGCCAGCAGCTCTCGGACAGCAGGGTATAATGAGCAGTTCTTC
CASSSRTAGYNEQFF
>NA|TRBJ1-1|TRBV4-3|NA
TGCGCCAGCAGCCGAGGGGTGAACACTGAAGCTTTCTTT
CASSRGVNTEAFF
>few|TRBJ1-2|TRBV10-3|TRBD1
TGTGCCACCCGGACAGGGGGCAACTATGGCTACACCTTC
CATRTGGNYGYTF
>NA|TRBJ2-1|TRBV29-1|NA
TGCAGCGTTGAAGCAGGGGCGGGTGAGCAGTTCTTC
CSVEAGAGEQFF
>NA|TRBJ1-2|TRBV9|NA
TGTGCCAGCAGCCCGGAGGAGGGGCCTCTCTATGGCTACACCTTC
CASSPEEGPLYGYTF
>NA|TRBJ2-2|TRBV29-1|NA
TGCAGCGTTGATGGGGAGACCGGGGAGCTGTTTTTT
CSVDGETGELFF
>NA|TRBJ1-1|TRBV6-6|NA
TGTACCAGCATTTCTCTGCCTGCAATCGGCACTGAAGCTTTCTTT
CTSISLPAIGTEAFF
>NA|TRBJ2-7|TRBV6-5|NA
TGTGCCAGCAGCGCCCGACCCTACGAGCAGTACTTC
CASSARPYEQYF
>once|TRBJ2-7|TRBV27|TRBD2
TGTGCCAGCAGCGCCTACGGGACTAGCGGGATTCCAGGGTACTTC
CASSAYGTSGIPGYF
>once|TRBJ1-5|TRBV23-1|NA
TGCGCCAGCAGTCAATCGGGGGTCGATGGCAATCAGCCCCAGCATTTT
CASSQSGVDGNQPQHF
>NA|TRBJ2-5|TRBV4-1|NA
TGCGCCAGCAACCCGACAGGGACGACTGGGGGAGGGCTAGAGACCCAGTACTTC
CASNPTGTTGGGLETQYF
>NA|TRBJ2-5|TRBV30|NA
TGTGCCTGGAGTCTAGCGTTTCAAGAGACCCAGTACTTC
CAWSLAFQETQYF
>NA|TRBJ2-7|TRBV19|NA
TGTGCCAGTAGTATGGTCGGGGATCCCTCCTACGAGCAGTACTTC
CASSMVGDPSYEQYF
>NA|TRBJ1-2|TRBV6-1|NA
TGTGCCAGCATTCGGGACACTAACTATGGCTACACCTTC
CASIRDTNYGYTF
>NA|TRBJ2-2|TRBV25-1|NA
TGTGCCAGTACCAGGGCCGGGGCTGGGATCGGGGAGCTGTTTTTT
CASTRAGAGIGELFF
>NA|TRBJ1-1|TRBV11-2|NA
TGTGCCAGCAGCCAGGGGTACACTGAAGCTTTCTTT
CASSQGYTEAFF
>NA|TRBJ1-1|TRBV7-2|NA
TGTGCCAGCAGCTTGGCCGTCGGGGGCACTGAAGCTTTCTTT
CASSLAVGGTEAFF
>NA|TRBJ2-2|TRBV18|NA
TGTGCCAGCTCACCACAGGAGGATTCGAGGGAGCTGTTTTTT
CASSPQEDSRELFF
>NA|TRBJ2-1|TRBV7-2|NA
TGTGCCAGCAGTTCGGACGGACACAATGAGCAGTTCTTC
CASSSDGHNEQFF
>few|TRBJ1-1|TRBV18|TRBD1
TGTGCCAGCTCACCCTCGGGACAGGGGGCGGGCGGCGAAGCTTTCTTT
CASSPSGQGAGGEAFF
>NA|TRBJ1-5|TRBV2|TRBD1
TGTGCCAGCACGATCAAACAGGGGGTTCAGCCCCAGCATTTT
CASTIKQGVQPQHF
>NA|TRBJ1-2|TRBV27|TRBD1
TGTGCCAGCAGTTTTTCCGGGACAGGCGGGCGGAACTATGGCTACACCTTC
CASSFSGTGGRNYGYTF
>NA|TRBJ2-7|TRBV5-1|TRBD1
TGCGCCAGCAGCCCCGGGACAGCTACCTACGAGCAGTACTTC
CASSPGTATYEQYF
>NA|TRBJ2-6|TRBV5-4|TRBD2
TGTGCCAGCAGCTTGGCCTATCGGGGGGTCGGGGCCAACGTCCTGACTTTC
CASSLAYRGVGANVLTF
>NA|TRBJ2-1|TRBV4-2|TRBD2
TGTGCCAGCAGCCAAGCAGCACTAGCGGGAAGCAATGAGCAGTTCTTC
CASSQAALAGSNEQFF
>NA|TRBJ2-2|TRBV9|NA
TGTGCCAGCAGCCTGGAGGTCACCGGGGAGCTGTTTTTT
CASSLEVTGELFF
>NA|TRBJ1-4|TRBV10-1|TRBD1
TGCGCCAGCAGTGTGGCAGGGGGTGCTAATGAAAAACTGTTTTTT
CASSVAGGANEKLFF
>once|TRBJ2-7|TRBV11-2|NA
TGTGCCAGCAGCTTAGATAGGGGGGCCCCACAAGAGCAGTACTTC
CASSLDRGAPQEQYF
>NA|TRBJ2-3|TRBV5-1|NA
TGCGCCAGCAGCCTGGCCGGCGCGGCAGATACGCAGTATTTT
CASSLAGAADTQYF
>once|TRBJ2-3|TRBV7-9|TRBD1
TGTGCCAGCAGCTACGCGACAGGGGGAACAGATACGCAGTATTTT
CASSYATGGTDTQYF
>NA|TRBJ1-6|TRBV18|NA
TGTGCCAGCTCACCGGGACTGCAGAATAATTCACCCCTCCACTTT
CASSPGLQNNSPLHF
>NA|TRBJ2-7|TRBV29-1|TRBD2
TGCAGCGTCGGGAGGGGCTCCTACGAGCAGTACTTC
CSVGRGSYEQYF
>NA|TRBJ1-2|TRBV9|NA
TGTGCCAGCAGCGTAGCCCCAGGGGGCTACACCTTC
CASSVAPGGYTF
>few|TRBJ1-5|TRBV28|TRBD1
TGTGCCAGCTTGGACTTGGGACAGGGACATCAGCCCCAGCATTTT
CASLDLGQGHQPQHF
>NA|TRBJ2-2|TRBV7-7|TRBD1
TGTGCCAGCAGCTCGGGACAGCTTACCGGGGAGCTGTTTTTT
CASSSGQLTGELFF
>NA|TRBJ1-5|TRBV19|NA
TGTGCCAGTAGCCTGCGGGGTAGCAATCAGCCCCAGCATTTT
CASSLRGSNQPQHF
>NA|TRBJ1-2|TRBV6-6|NA
TGTGCCAGCAGTTATGGGGGATCGGCCTATGGCTACACCTTC
CASSYGGSAYGYTF
>NA|TRBJ2-7|TRBV11-2|TRBD1
TGTGCCAGCAGCCGACTCGACAGGGGCTACGAGCAGTACTTC
CASSRLDRGYEQYF
>NA|TRBJ1-2|TRBV19|TRBD1
TGTGCCAGTACCCCACCGGACAGGGCGAAGAACTATGGCTACACCTTC
CASTPPDRAKNYGYTF
>NA|TRBJ2-1|TRBV5-8|NA
TGTGCCAGCCCCCAGAAGAGGCAATCCTACAATGAGCAGTTCTTC
CASPQKRQSYNEQFF
>NA|TRBJ2-5|TRBV2|TRBD2
TGTGCCAGCAGGGCCCAGAAGGGGAGGGGAGAGACCCAGTACTTC
CASRAQKGRGETQYF
>NA|TRBJ1-1|TRBV7-2|TRBD1
TGTGCCAGCAGCTTAGGGGGCGGCAGGGGGCAGACTGAAGCTTTCTTT
CASSLGGGRGQTEAFF
>NA|TRBJ2-3|TRBV5-4|TRBD2
TGTGCCAGCAGCAGAGGTAGCGGGGGGATCGGAAATACGCAGTATTTT
CASSRGSGGIGNTQYF
>NA|TRBJ2-3|TRBV27|NA
TGTGCCAGCAGTCTCCGGACTCTCAGCACAGATACGCAGTATTTT
CASSLRTLSTDTQYF
>once|TRBJ2-1|TRBV27|TRBD2
TGTGCCAGCGCTTCCGCGGGAGTTTCGAATGAGCAGTTCTTC
CASASAGVSNEQFF
>few|TRBJ1-1|TRBV30|NA
TGTGCCTGGTCCACAGGGTCTGACACTGAAGCTTTCTTT
CAWSTGSDTEAFF
>NA|TRBJ2-7|TRBV19|NA
TGTGCCAGTAGTAGAACAGGTGGCTACGAGCAGTACTTC
CASSRTGGYEQYF